This entry is about one T cell receptor (beta chain). The antigen remains unidentified. The time point was: baseline pretreatment blood. This sample's treatment: 15 Gy SBRT to primary tumor, nephrectomy 4 weeks later. The data stem from a study of radiation and T cells in renal cell carcinoma. Study-wide points: From baseline, blood top tumor clonotypes peaked at 2 weeks post-radiation.

Clones were read by immunoSEQ multiplex PCR, and TCRdb kept only the in-frame ones, dropping some. The data show 130,000 to 150,000 clones, more than 70% seen once. The CDR3 loop spans 16 amino acids. Germline assignment: CDR1 SGHVS and CDR2 FQNEAQ. Trimming cost V 2 bases and J 0 bases, with 11 bases left between them. This chain links TRBV7-8 with TRBJ1-5; TRBD1 is a possible D gene (5 bases). This specimen was blood, taken from a patient whose treatment included radiotherapy and nephrectomy. The receptor was isolated from a woman between 50 and 59 years old with renal cell carcinoma. CDR3 in amino acids: CASSLLGAYSNQPQHF. CDR3 coding DNA: TGTGCCAGCAGCTTACTAGGGGCCTATAGCAATCAGCCCCAGCATTTT.